This TCR beta chain comes out of a study of CD8+ T cells in alopecia areata. Between the trimmed V and J ends, which lost 2 bases and 9 bases, there was a span of 7 bases. Germline CDR1 MNHEY, CDR2 SVGAGI. The CDR3 loop spans 11 amino acids. Study findings and constraints: Sharing of TCRs across patients appeared less clear than in mice, possibly for HLA-related reasons.

This clone was recorded a few times. What it binds is not known. The sorting of PBMCs gave CD4+ and CD8+ T cells. Extraction and reverse transcription of RNA yielded cDNA as the sequencing template. Clones were sequenced by immunoSEQ multiplex PCR, and TCRdb holds only the in-frame ones, with some missing. The profile shows under 150,000 clones, 62% of them singletons. Sequenced input: CD8+ T cells sorted from blood. The sequence was obtained from a human donor in good health. The rearrangement uses TRBV6-5 and TRBJ2-5; D perhaps matches TRBD1 (5 bases). CDR3 DNA: TGTGCCAGCAGTTACGGCAGGGCCCAGTACTTC. Translated: CASSYGRAQYF.